This T cell receptor beta chain was sequenced in a study of Graves' ophthalmopathy and Graves' hyperthyroidism. About the study: Untreated patients at initial diagnosis provided peripheral blood. General observations from the study: A model of 13 signatures distinguished ophthalmopathy from stable hyperthyroidism at around 90% sensitivity and approximately 77% specificity.

Transcripts of RNA were the source for amplifying TCR beta CDR3 regions. HTBI-primed RT-PCR formed the first round, and a multiplex PCR formed the second. MiXCR, run by TCRdb on the multiplex PCR reads, gives a single entry per CDR3 protein. The sample includes approximately 640,000 distinct CDR3 sequences, roughly 39% seen only once; the top ten take about 3.3%. Of note for this clonotype: Its cognate antigen is unknown.

All donors with ophthalmopathy were recorded as having moderate-to-severe activity, CAS ≥3, NOSPECS ≥4 and a duration under 3 months. Ineligible for inclusion were patients with other autoimmune diseases, uncontrolled infections, pregnancy or lactation. The receptor's source is an adult man with Graves' ophthalmopathy. The material sequenced was peripheral blood.

CDR3 residues: CASRPDRVTGELFF. In DNA, the CDR3 is TGTGCCAGCAGACCGGACAGGGTCACCGGGGAGCTGTTTTTT. The chain is built from TRBV6-4 and TRBJ2-2; 8 nucleotides line up with TRBD1. Germline CDR1 is MRHNA and CDR2 is SNTAGT. The ends lost 6 bases at V and 4 bases at J; junction bases unmatched: 4. The CDR3 consists of 14 residues.